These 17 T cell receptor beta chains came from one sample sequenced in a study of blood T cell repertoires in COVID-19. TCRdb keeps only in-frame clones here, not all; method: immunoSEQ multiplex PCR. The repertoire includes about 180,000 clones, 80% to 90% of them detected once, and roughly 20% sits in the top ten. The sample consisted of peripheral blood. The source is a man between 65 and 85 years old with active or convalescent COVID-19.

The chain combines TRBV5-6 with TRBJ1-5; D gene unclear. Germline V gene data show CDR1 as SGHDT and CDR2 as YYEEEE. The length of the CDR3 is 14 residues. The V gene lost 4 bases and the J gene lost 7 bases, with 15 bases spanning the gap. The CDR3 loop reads CASSARREGQPQHF. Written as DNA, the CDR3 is TGTGCCAGCAGCGCCCGCCGTGAGGGACAGCCCCAGCATTTT.

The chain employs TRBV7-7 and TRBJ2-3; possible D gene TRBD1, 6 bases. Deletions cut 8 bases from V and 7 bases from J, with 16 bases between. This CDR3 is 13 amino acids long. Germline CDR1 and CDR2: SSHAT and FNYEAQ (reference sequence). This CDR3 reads CASGLGGANTQYF. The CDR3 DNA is TGTGCCAGCGGACTTGGGGGCGCTAATACGCAGTATTTT.

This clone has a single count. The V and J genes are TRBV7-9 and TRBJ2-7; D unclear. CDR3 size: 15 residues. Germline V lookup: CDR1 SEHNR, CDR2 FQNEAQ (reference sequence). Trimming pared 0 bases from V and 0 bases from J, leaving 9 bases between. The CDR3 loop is CASSLAPTVSYEQYF. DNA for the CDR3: TGTGCCAGCAGCTTAGCGCCCACAGTCTCCTACGAGCAGTACTTC.

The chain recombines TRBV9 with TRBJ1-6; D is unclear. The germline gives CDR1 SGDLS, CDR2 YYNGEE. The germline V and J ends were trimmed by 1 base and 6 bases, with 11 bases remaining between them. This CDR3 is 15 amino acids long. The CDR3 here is CASSVSGSLNSPLHF. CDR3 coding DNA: TGTGCCAGCAGCGTAAGCGGGTCGCTTAATTCACCCCTCCACTTT.

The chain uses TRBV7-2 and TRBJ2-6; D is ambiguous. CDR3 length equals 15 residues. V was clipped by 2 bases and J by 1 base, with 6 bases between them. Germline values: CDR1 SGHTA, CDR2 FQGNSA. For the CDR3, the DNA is TGTGCCAGCAGCTTAAGTAGATCTGGGGCCAACGTCCTGACTTTC. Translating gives CASSLSRSGANVLTF.

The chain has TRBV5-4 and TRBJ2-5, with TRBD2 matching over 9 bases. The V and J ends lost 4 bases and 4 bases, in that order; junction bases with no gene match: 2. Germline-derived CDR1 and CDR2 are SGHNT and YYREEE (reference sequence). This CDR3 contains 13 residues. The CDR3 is CASSPAGGETQYF. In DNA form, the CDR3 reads TGTGCCAGCAGCCCAGCGGGGGGAGAGACCCAGTACTTC.

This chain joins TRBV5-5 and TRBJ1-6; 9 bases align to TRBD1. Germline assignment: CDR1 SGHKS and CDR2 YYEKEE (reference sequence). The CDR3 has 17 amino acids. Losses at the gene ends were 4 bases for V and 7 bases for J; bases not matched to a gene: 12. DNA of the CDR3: TGTGCCAGCAGCCCTGGGACAGGGTTTGTTCGGAATTCACCCCTCCACTTT. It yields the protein CASSPGTGFVRNSPLHF.

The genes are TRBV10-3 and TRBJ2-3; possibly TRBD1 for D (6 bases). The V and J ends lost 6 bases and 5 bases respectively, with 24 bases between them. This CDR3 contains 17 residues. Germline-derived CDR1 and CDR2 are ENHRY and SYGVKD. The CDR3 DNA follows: TGTGCCATCAGCCCCGACCAAAAGGGACATCGGCAAGATACGCAGTATTTT. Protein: CAISPDQKGHRQDTQYF.

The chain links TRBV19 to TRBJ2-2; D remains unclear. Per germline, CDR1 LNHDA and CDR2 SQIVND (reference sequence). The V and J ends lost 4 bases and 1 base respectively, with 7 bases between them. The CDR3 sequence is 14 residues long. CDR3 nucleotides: TGTGCCAGTAGTAGTCAGGTGAACACCGGGGAGCTGTTTTTT. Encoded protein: CASSSQVNTGELFF.

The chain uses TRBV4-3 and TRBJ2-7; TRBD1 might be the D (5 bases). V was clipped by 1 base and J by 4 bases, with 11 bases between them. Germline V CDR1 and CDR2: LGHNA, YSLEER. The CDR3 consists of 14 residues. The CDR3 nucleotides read TGCGCCAGCAGCCAAGGGTTCAGGGAATACGAGCAGTACTTC. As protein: CASSQGFREYEQYF.

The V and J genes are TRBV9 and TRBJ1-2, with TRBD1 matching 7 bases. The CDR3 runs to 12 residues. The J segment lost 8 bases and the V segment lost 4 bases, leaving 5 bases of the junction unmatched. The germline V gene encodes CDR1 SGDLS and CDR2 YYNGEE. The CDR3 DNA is TGTGCCAGCAGCCCCACAGGGGACGGCTACACCTTC. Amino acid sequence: CASSPTGDGYTF.

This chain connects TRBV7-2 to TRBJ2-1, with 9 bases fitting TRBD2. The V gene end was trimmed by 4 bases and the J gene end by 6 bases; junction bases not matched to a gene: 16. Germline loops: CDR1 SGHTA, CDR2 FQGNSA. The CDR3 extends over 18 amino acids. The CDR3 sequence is CASSSHGWRSGRSNEQFF. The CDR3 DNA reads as TGTGCCAGCAGCTCCCACGGGTGGCGGAGCGGGAGGTCCAATGAGCAGTTCTTC.

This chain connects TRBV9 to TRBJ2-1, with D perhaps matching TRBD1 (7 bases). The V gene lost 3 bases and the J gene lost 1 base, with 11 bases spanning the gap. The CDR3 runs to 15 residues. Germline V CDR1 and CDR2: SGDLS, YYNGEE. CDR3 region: CASSGQGGSYNEQFF. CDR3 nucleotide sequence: TGTGCCAGCAGCGGGCAGGGGGGATCCTACAATGAGCAGTTCTTC.

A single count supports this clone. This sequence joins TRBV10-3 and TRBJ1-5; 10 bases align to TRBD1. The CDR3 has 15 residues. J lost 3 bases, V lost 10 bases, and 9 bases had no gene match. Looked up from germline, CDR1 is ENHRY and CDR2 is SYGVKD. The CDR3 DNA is TGTGCCACAGCCGGGGACAGGGGCCCCAATCAGCCCCAGCATTTT. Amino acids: CATAGDRGPNQPQHF.

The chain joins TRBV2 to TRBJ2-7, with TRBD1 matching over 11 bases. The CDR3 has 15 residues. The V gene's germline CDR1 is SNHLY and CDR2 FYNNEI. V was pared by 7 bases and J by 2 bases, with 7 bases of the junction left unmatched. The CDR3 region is CASTPGTGGTYEQYF. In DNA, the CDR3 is TGTGCCAGCACCCCGGGGACAGGGGGGACCTACGAGCAGTACTTC.

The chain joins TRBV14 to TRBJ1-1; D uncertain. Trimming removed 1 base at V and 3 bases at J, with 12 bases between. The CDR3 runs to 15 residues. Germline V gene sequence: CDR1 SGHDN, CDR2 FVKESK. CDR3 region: CASSQVAGADTEAFF. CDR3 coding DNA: TGTGCCAGCAGCCAAGTCGCGGGAGCGGACACTGAAGCTTTCTTT.

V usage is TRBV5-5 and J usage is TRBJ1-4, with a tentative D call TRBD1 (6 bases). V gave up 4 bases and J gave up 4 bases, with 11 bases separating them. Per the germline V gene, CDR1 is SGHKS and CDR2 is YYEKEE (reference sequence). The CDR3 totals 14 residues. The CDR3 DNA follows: TGTGCCAGCAGCCCCGGACAGATTAATGAAAAACTGTTTTTT. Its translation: CASSPGQINEKLFF.